These 31 T cell receptor beta chains were sequenced from one sample in a study of T cell responses to AZD1222 COVID-19 vaccine. The method was immunoSEQ multiplex PCR; TCRdb's version includes in-frame clones alone and lacks a portion of them. This sample has over 150,000 clones, with roughly 94% found just once. Sample: peripheral blood, taken 28 days after the second AZD1222 dose. Receptors were obtained from an adult who received the AZD1222 COVID-19 vaccine.

This clone was seen only once. The chain is built from TRBV5-6 and TRBJ1-4; D gene ambiguous. Per germline, CDR1 SGHDT and CDR2 YYEEEE. The CDR3 has 18 residues. V was clipped by 0 bases and J by 3 bases, with 18 bases between them. CDR3 amino acids: CASSLARFSPAANEKLFF. CDR3 sequence (DNA): TGTGCCAGCAGCTTGGCCCGCTTCTCCCCAGCGGCTAATGAAAAACTGTTTTTT.

The chain carries TRBV19 and TRBJ2-2; D may be TRBD2 (7 bases). V was trimmed by 10 bases and J by 4 bases, leaving 16 bases between them. Germline-derived CDR1 and CDR2 are LNHDA and SQIVND (reference sequence). CDR3 size: 14 residues. CDR3 DNA: TGTGCCACCTTGGGGGGGCCGACCACCGGGGAGCTGTTTTTT. It is translated as CATLGGPTTGELFF.

The chain combines TRBV19 with TRBJ1-5; D is perhaps TRBD1 (6 bases). The CDR3 is made up of 17 amino acids. V gave up 3 bases and J gave up 0 bases, with 15 bases separating them. The germline V gene has CDR1 LNHDA and CDR2 SQIVND (reference sequence). The CDR3 reads CASSIWQGTNSNQPQHF. The CDR3 coding sequence is TGTGCCAGTAGTATCTGGCAGGGGACTAATAGCAATCAGCCCCAGCATTTT.

This clone was observed a single time. The CDR3 coding sequence is TGTGCCTCCCACGCGGGGTACACTGAAGCTTTCTTT. It is translated as CASHAGYTEAFF. The J gene is TRBJ1-1, the V gene TRBV6-5, with unresolved D. Germline V gene data show CDR1 as MNHEY and CDR2 as SVGAGI. This CDR3 comprises 12 residues. The V end lost 11 bases, the J end lost 3 bases, and 13 bases lay between the germline ends.

The CDR3, as DNA: TGTGCCAGTACCGGGACTACTCATTACGAGCAGTACTTC. This translates into CASTGTTHYEQYF. The chain combines TRBV28 with TRBJ2-7; 7 bases line up with TRBD2. The CDR3 covers 13 residues. The V gene end was trimmed by 9 bases and the J gene end by 4 bases; junction bases not matched to a gene: 9. Germline values: CDR1 MDHEN, CDR2 SYDVKM.

This chain uses TRBV6-5 with TRBJ1-2; TRBD1 matches 7 bases. In germline, CDR1 is MNHEY, CDR2 SVGAGI. The J segment lost 3 bases and the V segment lost 7 bases, leaving 5 bases of the junction unmatched. There are 13 residues in the CDR3. This chain's CDR3 is CASTVDRDYGYTF. In DNA, the CDR3 is TGTGCCAGCACCGTTGACAGGGACTATGGCTACACCTTC.

The chain recombines TRBV5-1 with TRBJ1-1; D call uncertain. This CDR3 comprises 12 residues. With 5 bases removed from V and 3 bases from J, the gap between germline ends came to 8 bases. Per germline, CDR1 SGHRS and CDR2 YFSETQ. The DNA of the CDR3 is TGCGCCAGCAGGAAGGGTGACACTGAAGCTTTCTTT. Amino acid sequence: CASRKGDTEAFF.

The chain uses TRBV3-1 (or the pseudogene TRBV3-2) and TRBJ1-2; D is undetermined. V shed 5 bases and J shed 7 bases, with 11 bases lying between them. The CDR3 is 12 residues long. Germline-derived CDR1 and CDR2 are LGHDT and YNNKEL (reference sequence). CDR3 sequence (DNA): TGTGCCAGCAGCGGGCGTCCGGGTGGCTACACCTTC. Amino acid sequence: CASSGRPGGYTF.

V gene TRBV5-1 combines with J gene TRBJ1-1; D remains unclear. This CDR3 has 15 residues. CDR1 is SGHRS and CDR2 is YFSETQ in the germline V gene. The V and J ends lost 0 bases and 4 bases respectively, with 13 bases between them. The CDR3 sequence is CASSLGLPGTTEAFF. In DNA, the CDR3 is TGCGCCAGCAGCTTGGGACTCCCCGGAACCACTGAAGCTTTCTTT. Drawing the rest from reference TRBV5-1 and TRBJ1-1, the complete variable domain is KAGVTQTPRYLIKTRGQQVTLSCSPISGHRSVSWYQQTPGQGLQFLFEYFSETQRNKGNFPGRFSGRQFSNSRSEMNVSTLELGDSALYLCASSLGLPGTTEAFFGQGTRLTVV.

Comments on this clone: The sample carries other DNA sequences with the same CDR3. The V gene is TRBV13, the J gene TRBJ2-5; D is uncertain. The germline V and J ends were trimmed by 5 bases and 2 bases, with 6 bases remaining between them. There are 12 residues in the CDR3. Germline V CDR1 and CDR2: PRHDT, FYEKMQ (reference sequence). The CDR3 loop is CASSLGQETQYF. DNA of the CDR3: TGTGCCAGCAGCCTCGGGCAAGAGACCCAGTACTTC.

The chain combines TRBV28 with TRBJ1-4; 7 bases match TRBD1. CDR1 MDHEN and CDR2 SYDVKM come from the germline V gene. The CDR3 consists of 15 residues. V lost 5 bases to trimming and J lost 0 bases; unmatched junction nucleotides: 3. CDR3 coding DNA: TGTGCCAGCAGTCAGGGGGGCCCAACTAATGAAAAACTGTTTTTT. As protein: CASSQGGPTNEKLFF.

The chain employs TRBV27 and TRBJ1-5, with unresolved D. There are 13 residues in the CDR3. V dropped 2 bases and J dropped 0 bases, with 2 bases sitting between them. Germline loops: CDR1 MNHEY, CDR2 SMNVEV (reference sequence). As DNA, the CDR3 is TGTGCCAGCAGTTTAGTTAGCAATCAGCCCCAGCATTTT. Its protein is CASSLVSNQPQHF.

The rearrangement links TRBV11-3 to TRBJ2-5; D is unresolved. The V end was cut by 1 base, the J end by 1 base, with 7 bases between. CDR1 is SGHNT, CDR2 YENEEA, per germline. The CDR3 extends over 14 amino acids. In DNA, the CDR3 is TGTGCCAGCAGCTTAGGCGGTAGCCAAGAGACCCAGTACTTC. Protein sequence: CASSLGGSQETQYF.

This chain joins TRBV19 and TRBJ1-2; 9 bases match TRBD1. The CDR3 is made up of 15 amino acids. Germline V gene lookup returns CDR1 LNHDA and CDR2 SQIVND (reference sequence). J lost 5 bases, V lost 5 bases, and 9 bases had no gene match. The DNA for the CDR3 is TGTGCCAGTAGTGCCCGGACAGGGGACTTATATGGCTACACCTTC. It translates to CASSARTGDLYGYTF.

The genes are TRBV6-2 or TRBV6-3 and TRBJ2-2; tentative D call: TRBD1 (6 bases). The germline V gene encodes CDR1 MNHEY and CDR2 SVGEGT. There are 15 residues in the CDR3. V was pared by 5 bases and J by 5 bases, with 15 bases between. The CDR3 region is CASSANRVGTGELFF. CDR3 sequence (DNA): TGTGCCAGCAGTGCAAACAGGGTTGGGACCGGGGAGCTGTTTTTT.

This chain uses TRBV6-5 with TRBJ1-6; 9 nucleotides match TRBD1. Germline lookup yields CDR1 MNHEY and CDR2 SVGAGI. Trimming cost V 10 bases and J 14 bases; bases outside gene matches: 12. This CDR3 region has 13 residues. The CDR3 coding sequence is TGTGCCACCGAGACAGGGGGAGTTTTCACCCTCCACTTT. Protein: CATETGGVFTLHF.

For the CDR3, the DNA is TGTGCCAGCGCTGAAGGTCCCCAATCCTACGAGCAGTACTTC. Encoded protein: CASAEGPQSYEQYF. The chain joins TRBV2 to TRBJ2-7; D unclear. CDR1 and CDR2 from the germline V gene are SNHLY and FYNNEI. Trimming took off 8 bases at V and 1 base at J, with 15 bases between the two ends. The CDR3 has 14 amino acids.

The J gene is TRBJ1-2, the V gene TRBV11-2; D is uncertain. Germline V lookup: CDR1 SGHAT, CDR2 FQNNGV. V shed 4 bases and J shed 7 bases, with 19 bases lying between them. The CDR3 is 15 residues long. The CDR3 bases are TGTGCCAGCAGCTCAACGGTAACAGAGAACGGTGGCTACACCTTC. Translated, it gives CASSSTVTENGGYTF.

The V and J genes are TRBV7-2 and TRBJ2-3, with 15 nucleotides matching TRBD2. Trimming cost V 5 bases and J 3 bases; bases outside gene matches: 3. The CDR3 extends over 16 amino acids. Germline CDR1 is SGHTA and CDR2 is FQGNSA. The DNA for the CDR3 is TGTGCCAGCAGCCCAGGACTAGCGGGGGGGACAGATACGCAGTATTTT. It is translated as CASSPGLAGGTDTQYF.

The chain is built from TRBV5-5 and TRBJ1-5; D unresolved. In germline, CDR1 is SGHKS, CDR2 YYEKEE (reference sequence). The germline V and J ends were trimmed by 1 base and 9 bases, with 14 bases remaining between them. The CDR3 is 14 residues long. CDR3 DNA: TGTGCCAGCAGCTTGCTAATCGCCCCTGGGCCCCAGCATTTT. Residues: CASSLLIAPGPQHF.

The chain has TRBV19 and TRBJ1-1; 9 nucleotides align to TRBD1. The CDR3 is 14 residues long. Per the germline V gene, CDR1 is LNHDA and CDR2 is SQIVND (reference sequence). Trimming at V came to 5 bases and at J to 3 bases, leaving 4 bases not matched to a gene. CDR3 nucleotide sequence: TGTGCCAGTAGTTCAAACAGGGGGCACACTGAAGCTTTCTTT. This sequence encodes CASSSNRGHTEAFF.

A few counts support this clone. This chain joins TRBV5-1 and TRBJ2-5, with 9 bases fitting TRBD1. Looked up from germline, CDR1 is SGHRS and CDR2 is YFSETQ. The CDR3 loop spans 16 amino acids. V gave up 0 bases and J gave up 5 bases; unmatched junction bases: 8. The DNA of the CDR3 is TGCGCCAGCAGCTTGGACAGGGGGCGGATAAGGGAGACCCAGTACTTC. Translated: CASSLDRGRIRETQYF. The entire variable domain, with the rest obtained from reference TRBV5-1 and TRBJ2-5, is as follows: KAGVTQTPRYLIKTRGQQVTLSCSPISGHRSVSWYQQTPGQGLQFLFEYFSETQRNKGNFPGRFSGRQFSNSRSEMNVSTLELGDSALYLCASSLDRGRIRETQYFGPGTRLLVL.

The rearrangement uses TRBV5-5 and TRBJ1-1, with D unresolved. CDR1 and CDR2 (germline): SGHKS, YYEKEE (reference sequence). The CDR3 runs 15 residues. V lost 0 bases and J 2 bases, leaving 11 bases between the germline ends. The CDR3 reads CASSLGPGSNTEAFF. The CDR3 coding sequence is TGTGCCAGCAGCTTGGGCCCAGGATCCAACACTGAAGCTTTCTTT.

The chain is built from TRBV2 and TRBJ1-5, with D hard to call. The CDR3 is 18 residues long. V was shortened by 2 bases and J by 2 bases, with 19 bases between the two germline ends. Germline CDR1 and CDR2: SNHLY and FYNNEI. The CDR3 coding sequence is TGTGCCAGCAGTGAATCAGACGTCCCTTCTTATGGCAATCAGCCCCAGCATTTT. This sequence encodes CASSESDVPSYGNQPQHF.

This clone has only a few counts. V gene TRBV5-1 combines with J gene TRBJ2-7, with a possible D match to TRBD2 (7 bases). Trimming removed 6 bases at V and 5 bases at J, with 24 bases between. The CDR3 extends over 16 amino acids. Germline V gene data show CDR1 as SGHRS and CDR2 as YFSETQ. The DNA of the CDR3 is TGCGCCAGCACCCCGGGGTGGCGGGAGAAGGGGGACGAGCAGTACTTC. Its protein product is CASTPGWREKGDEQYF.

The genes are TRBV27 and TRBJ2-7; no clear D gene. The CDR3 is 13 amino acids. V lost 3 bases and J lost 3, with 9 bases in between. Germline CDR1 MNHEY, CDR2 SMNVEV (reference sequence). The CDR3 spells CASSLGRVYEQYF. The DNA for the CDR3 is TGTGCCAGCAGTTTGGGTAGGGTCTACGAGCAGTACTTC.

The chain joins TRBV28 to TRBJ2-7; 12 bases map to TRBD2. The length of the CDR3 is 14 residues. The V and J ends lost 2 bases and 5 bases, in that order; junction bases with no gene match: 1. CDR1 is MDHEN and CDR2 is SYDVKM in the germline V gene. For the CDR3, the DNA is TGTGCCAGCAGTTTAACTAGCGGGAGGCACGAGCAGTACTTC. Its translation: CASSLTSGRHEQYF.

The V and J genes are TRBV6-4 and TRBJ2-2; D might be TRBD1 (6 bases). CDR3 length: 13 residues. V gave up 5 bases and J gave up 4 bases, with 8 bases separating them. Per the germline V gene, CDR1 is MRHNA and CDR2 is SNTAGT. CDR3 amino acids: CASSQQGTGELFF. The CDR3 DNA is TGTGCCAGCAGTCAACAGGGCACCGGGGAGCTGTTTTTT.

This clone was seen just once. The chain combines TRBV5-4 with TRBJ2-3; the match to TRBD2 covers 9 bases. The CDR3 has 16 residues. Germline trimming cut 0 bases from V and 5 bases from J; bases unmatched to any gene: 7. The V gene's germline CDR1 is SGHNT and CDR2 YYREEE (reference sequence). CDR3 nucleotide sequence: TGTGCCAGCAGCTTGGCCGGGAGCGGGGGGCGAGATACGCAGTATTTT. Translated, it gives CASSLAGSGGRDTQYF.

The chain recombines TRBV6-4 with TRBJ1-1, with a possible D match to TRBD1 (5 bases). This CDR3 spans 14 amino acids. Trimming pared 2 bases from V and 1 base from J, leaving 8 bases between. The germline V gene encodes CDR1 MRHNA and CDR2 SNTAGT. The CDR3, as DNA: TGTGCCAGCAGTGACAGGGGTGCGAACACTGAAGCTTTCTTT. The encoded protein is CASSDRGANTEAFF.

The chain links TRBV7-3 to TRBJ1-1; 11 bases line up with TRBD1. CDR1 and CDR2 from the germline V gene are SGHTA and FQGTGA. Losses at the gene ends were 5 bases for V and 4 bases for J; bases not matched to a gene: 3. CDR3 size: 14 residues. CDR3 residues: CASSEGTGGTEAFF. CDR3 DNA sequence: TGTGCCAGCAGCGAGGGGACAGGGGGCACTGAAGCTTTCTTT.